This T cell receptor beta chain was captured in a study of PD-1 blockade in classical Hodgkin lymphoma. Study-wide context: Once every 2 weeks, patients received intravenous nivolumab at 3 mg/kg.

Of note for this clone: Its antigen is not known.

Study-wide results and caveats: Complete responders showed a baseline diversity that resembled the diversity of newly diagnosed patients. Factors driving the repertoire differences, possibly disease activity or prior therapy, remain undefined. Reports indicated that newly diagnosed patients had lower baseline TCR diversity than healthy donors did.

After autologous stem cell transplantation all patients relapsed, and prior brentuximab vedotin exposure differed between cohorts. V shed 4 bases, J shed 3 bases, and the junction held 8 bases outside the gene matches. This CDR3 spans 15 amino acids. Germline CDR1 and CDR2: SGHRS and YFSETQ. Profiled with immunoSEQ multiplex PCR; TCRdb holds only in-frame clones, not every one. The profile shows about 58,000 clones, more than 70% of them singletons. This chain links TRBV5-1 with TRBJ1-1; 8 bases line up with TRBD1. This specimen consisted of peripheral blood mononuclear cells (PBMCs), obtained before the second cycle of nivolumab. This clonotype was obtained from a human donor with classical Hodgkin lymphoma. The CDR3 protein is CASSPRTGRHTEAFF. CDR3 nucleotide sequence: TGCGCCAGCAGCCCAAGGACAGGGAGGCACACTGAAGCTTTCTTT.